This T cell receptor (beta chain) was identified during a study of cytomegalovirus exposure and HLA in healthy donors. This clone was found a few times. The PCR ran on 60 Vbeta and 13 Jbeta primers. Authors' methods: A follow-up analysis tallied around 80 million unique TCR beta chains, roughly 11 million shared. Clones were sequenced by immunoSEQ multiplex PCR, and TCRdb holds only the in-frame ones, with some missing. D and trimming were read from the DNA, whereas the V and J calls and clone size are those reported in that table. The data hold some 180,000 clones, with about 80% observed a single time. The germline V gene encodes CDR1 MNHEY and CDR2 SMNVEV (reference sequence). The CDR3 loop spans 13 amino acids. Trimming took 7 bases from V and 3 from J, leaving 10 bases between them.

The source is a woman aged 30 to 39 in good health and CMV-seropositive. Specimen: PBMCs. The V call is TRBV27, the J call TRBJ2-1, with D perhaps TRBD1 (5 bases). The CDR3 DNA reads TGTGCCAGCAAAGGGGAAAACTACAATGAGCAGTTCTTC. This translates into CASKGENYNEQFF.